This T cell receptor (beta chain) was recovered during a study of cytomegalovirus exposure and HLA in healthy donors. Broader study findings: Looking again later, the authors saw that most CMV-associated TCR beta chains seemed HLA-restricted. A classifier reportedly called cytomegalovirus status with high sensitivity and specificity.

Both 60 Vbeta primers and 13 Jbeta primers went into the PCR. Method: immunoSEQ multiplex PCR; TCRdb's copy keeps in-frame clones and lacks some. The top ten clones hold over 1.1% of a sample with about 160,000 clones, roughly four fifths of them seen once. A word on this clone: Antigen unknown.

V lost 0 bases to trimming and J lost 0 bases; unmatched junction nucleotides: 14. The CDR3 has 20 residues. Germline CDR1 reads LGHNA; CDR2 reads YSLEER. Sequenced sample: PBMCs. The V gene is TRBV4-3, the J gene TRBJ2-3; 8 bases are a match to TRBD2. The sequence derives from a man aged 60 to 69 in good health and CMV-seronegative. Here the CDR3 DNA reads TGCGCCAGCAGCCAAGATTCTTACAGCGGGGGATCTTCTAGCACAGATACGCAGTATTTT. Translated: CASSQDSYSGGSSSTDTQYF.